Sequencing of this T cell receptor (beta chain) was carried out in a study of cytomegalovirus exposure and HLA in healthy donors. Study observations and caveats: V- and J-gene trimming of TCR beta was linked (in a later analysis) to a missense DCLRE1C variant. Indistinguishable V segments such as TRBV6-2 and TRBV6-3 were excluded.

The PCR was carried out with 60 Vbeta primers and 13 Jbeta primers. Per the original data handling: A later analysis tallied 65 million to 85 million unique TCR beta chains, 9.5 million to 14 million of them shared. The data were produced by immunoSEQ multiplex PCR, yet TCRdb's version contains in-frame clones alone and is incomplete. The D gene and trimming were derived from the DNA, and the V and J assignments and clone size from that table. The data contain 150,000 to 200,000 clones, around 80% of them singletons. Remarks on this clone: As yet, its antigen is unknown.

Germline CDR1 reads SQVTM; CDR2 reads ANQGSEA. The CDR3 is made up of 11 amino acids. Germline trimming cut 8 bases from V and 9 bases from J; bases unmatched to any gene: 6. This TCR came from a woman aged 45 to 65 in good health and CMV-seropositive. Sequenced material: PBMCs. The chain uses TRBV29-1 and TRBJ2-1; 8 bases line up with TRBD2. The CDR3 sequence: CSFAGGGEQFF. The CDR3 bases are TGCAGCTTTGCCGGGGGGGGTGAGCAGTTCTTC.